The 22 T cell receptor beta chains below were found in one sample sequenced in a study of blood T cell repertoires in COVID-19. The method was immunoSEQ multiplex PCR; TCRdb's version includes in-frame clones alone and lacks a portion of them. The table has roughly 480,000 clones, roughly nine tenths seen once. Sequenced material: peripheral blood. The receptors shown here come from a man younger than 35 with COVID-19, enrolled during active disease.

As DNA, the CDR3 is TGTGCCACCAGCACCGACAGGGGCTACGAGCAGTACTTC. Its translation is CATSTDRGYEQYF. The V call is TRBV15, the J call TRBJ2-7, with 8 bases that match TRBD1. The CDR3 loop spans 13 amino acids. Germline V lookup: CDR1 LNHNV, CDR2 YYDKDF (reference sequence). Trimming cost V 4 bases and J 3 bases; bases outside gene matches: 2. The complete variable domain, with remaining parts taken from reference TRBV15 and TRBJ2-7, reads DAMVIQNPRYQVTQFGKPVTLSCSQTLNHNVMYWYQQKSSQAPKLLFHYYDKDFNNEADTPDNFQSRRPNTSFCFLDIRSPGLGDTAMYLCATSTDRGYEQYFGPGTRLTVT.

V gene TRBV11-2 combines with J gene TRBJ2-1, with TRBD2 identical over 7 bases. CDR3 size: 14 residues. V lost 1 base, J lost 5 bases, and 2 bases stayed unmatched. Germline V gives CDR1 SGHAT, CDR2 FQNNGV. The CDR3 region has the DNA TGTGCCAGCAGCTTAGGAGCGGGGAACAATGAGCAGTTCTTC. Protein product: CASSLGAGNNEQFF.

V is TRBV2 and J is TRBJ2-5; the D is unclear. V lost 6 bases to trimming and J lost 5 bases, with 16 bases between them. From germline, CDR1 is SNHLY and CDR2 FYNNEI. This CDR3 contains 14 residues. The CDR3 region is CASSSLTRGETQYF. CDR3 nucleotide sequence: TGTGCCAGCAGCTCCTTGACTCGAGGCGAGACCCAGTACTTC.

The chain links TRBV2 to TRBJ2-6, with TRBD1 as a possible D gene (5 bases). Trimming removed 2 bases at V and 0 bases at J, with 8 bases between. The CDR3 is made up of 16 amino acids. Germline loops: CDR1 SNHLY, CDR2 FYNNEI. This chain's CDR3 is CASSEHRSSGANVLTF. Written as DNA, the CDR3 is TGTGCCAGCAGTGAACACAGGAGCTCTGGGGCCAACGTCCTGACTTTC.

The chain carries TRBV25-1 and TRBJ2-1; TRBD2 aligns across 7 bases. Unmatched junction bases numbered 11, after V lost 2 bases and J lost 4 bases. Germline V CDR1 and CDR2: MGHDK, SYGVNS. There are 17 residues in the CDR3. This chain's CDR3 is CASSEKLSASGYNEQFF. The CDR3 DNA reads TGTGCCAGCAGTGAAAAACTCTCGGCTAGCGGTTACAATGAGCAGTTCTTC.

The V call is TRBV3-1 (or the pseudogene TRBV3-2), the J call TRBJ2-3, with D possibly matching TRBD2 (6 bases). Germline CDR1 reads LGHDT; CDR2 reads YNNKEL (reference sequence). V lost 0 bases, J lost 3 bases, and 13 bases lay in between. The CDR3 has 16 residues. CDR3 residues: CASSQDGAEGTDTQYF. The CDR3, as DNA: TGTGCCAGCAGCCAAGACGGTGCGGAGGGGACAGATACGCAGTATTTT.

The chain joins TRBV6-5 to TRBJ2-7; TRBD2 matches at 7 bases. CDR1 is MNHEY and CDR2 is SVGAGI in the germline V gene. V gave up 5 bases and J gave up 3 bases; unmatched junction bases: 10. CDR3 size: 15 residues. The CDR3 here is CASSKVAGLDYEQYF. The DNA of the CDR3 is TGTGCCAGCAGTAAGGTAGCGGGCCTAGACTACGAGCAGTACTTC.

In its sample, this clone was seen a few times. The chain has TRBV19 and TRBJ1-5, with unresolved D. The CDR3 contains 14 residues. V lost 3 bases and J lost 6, with 12 bases in between. CDR1 and CDR2 (germline): LNHDA, SQIVND (reference sequence). This chain's CDR3 is CASSIAGRGQPQHF. CDR3 nucleotides: TGTGCCAGTAGTATCGCAGGACGGGGTCAGCCCCAGCATTTT.

The CDR3 is CASSTRTGGWTEAFF. CDR3 nucleotide sequence: TGTGCCAGCAGTACCCGAACAGGGGGCTGGACTGAAGCTTTCTTT. This chain links TRBV6-5 with TRBJ1-1; TRBD1 agrees at 9 bases. V lost 5 bases, J lost 5 bases, and 9 bases stayed unmatched. The germline CDR1 and CDR2 sequences are MNHEY and SVGAGI. This CDR3 comprises 15 residues.

The chain has TRBV5-1 and TRBJ2-3, with 8 bases aligning to TRBD1. This CDR3 is built from 15 residues. V was pared by 4 bases and J by 1 base, with 5 bases of the junction left unmatched. Germline V gene data show CDR1 as SGHRS and CDR2 as YFSETQ. The CDR3 loop reads CASSPDRGGTDTQYF. The CDR3, as DNA: TGCGCCAGCAGCCCCGACAGGGGTGGCACAGATACGCAGTATTTT.

The chain links TRBV7-8 to TRBJ1-3, with D perhaps matching TRBD1 (5 bases). CDR3 length: 15 residues. The V gene's germline CDR1 is SGHVS and CDR2 FQNEAQ. V lost 1 base to trimming and J lost 3 bases, with 10 bases between them. For the CDR3, the DNA is TGTGCCAGCAGCTTAGGGTCCGACAGTGGAAACACCATATATTTT. This encodes CASSLGSDSGNTIYF.

The CDR3 loop is CASSGGQLETQYF. The CDR3 DNA follows: TGTGCCAGCAGCGGAGGACAGTTAGAGACCCAGTACTTC. This sequence joins TRBV5-6 and TRBJ2-5; a weak D match, TRBD1 (6 bases). CDR1 is SGHDT, CDR2 YYEEEE, per germline. This CDR3 contains 13 residues. Trimming cost V 4 bases and J 4 bases, with 11 bases left between them. The complete variable domain, with remaining parts taken from reference TRBV5-6 and TRBJ2-5, reads DAGVTQSPTHLIKTRGQQVTLRCSPKSGHDTVSWYQQALGQGPQFIFQYYEEEERQRGNFPDRFSGHQFPNYSSELNVNALLLGDSALYLCASSGGQLETQYFGPGTRLLVL.

This sequence joins TRBV30 and TRBJ1-5, with D uncertain. V was trimmed by 4 bases and J by 3 bases, leaving 16 bases between them. This CDR3 has 15 residues. Germline V lookup: CDR1 GTSNPN, CDR2 SVGIG (reference sequence). The CDR3, as DNA: TGTGCCTGGAAAGCGGTACCGGGTTACAATCAGCCCCAGCATTTT. Protein sequence: CAWKAVPGYNQPQHF.

The V gene is TRBV7-9, the J gene TRBJ2-7, with a weak D call TRBD1 (6 bases). CDR1 is SEHNR, CDR2 FQNEAQ, per germline (reference sequence). The V and J ends lost 1 base and 3 bases respectively, with 7 bases between them. The CDR3 loop spans 13 amino acids. The CDR3 is CASSLGQVYEQYF. The CDR3 nucleotides read TGTGCCAGCAGCTTAGGACAGGTCTACGAGCAGTACTTC.

This clone is a singleton in its sample. The V call is TRBV7-2, the J call TRBJ2-3; TRBD2 matches 14 bases. Germline V gene sequence: CDR1 SGHTA, CDR2 FQGNSA. The CDR3 has 16 amino acids. J gave up 5 bases and V 3 bases, and 4 bases lay outside the gene matches. The CDR3 here is CASSFGLAGGRDTQYF. CDR3 nucleotide sequence: TGTGCCAGCAGCTTCGGACTAGCGGGAGGCAGAGATACGCAGTATTTT.

The rearrangement joins TRBV3-1 (or the pseudogene TRBV3-2) to TRBJ1-6; tentative D call: TRBD1 (5 bases). The germline V gene encodes CDR1 LGHDT and CDR2 YNNKEL (reference sequence). V lost 1 base, J lost 7 bases, and 14 bases lay in between. The CDR3 sequence is 16 residues long. This CDR3 reads CASSQVVRQNNSPLHF. CDR3 coding DNA: TGTGCCAGCAGCCAAGTGGTTCGACAGAACAATTCACCCCTCCACTTT.

The J gene is TRBJ2-1, the V gene TRBV15; TRBD2 matches 12 bases. V lost 1 base and J lost 5; bases outside the gene matches: 3. This CDR3 is 16 amino acids long. CDR1 and CDR2 (germline): LNHNV, YYDKDF (reference sequence). The CDR3 DNA follows: TGTGCCACCAGCAGAGGGACTAGCGGGACCAACAATGAGCAGTTCTTC. Translated, it gives CATSRGTSGTNNEQFF.

The chain recombines TRBV24-1 with TRBJ2-2; D unresolved. Per germline, CDR1 KGHDR and CDR2 SFDVKD. This CDR3 comprises 14 residues. V lost 5 bases and J 8 bases, leaving 14 bases between the germline ends. CDR3 sequence: CATSAHSSAGELFF. The CDR3 DNA is TGTGCCACCAGTGCTCACTCCTCTGCGGGGGAGCTGTTTTTT.

The sample holds a few counts of this clone. The chain couples TRBV10-1 to TRBJ2-1; a possible D gene is TRBD2 (5 bases). This CDR3 region has 15 residues. V lost 2 bases and J lost 0, with 8 bases in between. The V gene's germline CDR1 is WNHNN and CDR2 SYGVQD (reference sequence). CDR3 sequence (DNA): TGCGCCAGCAGTGAGACGCGGGCCTCCTACAATGAGCAGTTCTTC. This translates into CASSETRASYNEQFF.

The chain links TRBV7-2 to TRBJ1-3; 7 positions match TRBD1. The CDR3 covers 13 residues. Losses at the gene ends were 5 bases for V and 7 bases for J; bases not matched to a gene: 5. The germline V gene encodes CDR1 SGHTA and CDR2 FQGNSA. CDR3 region: CASSPTGRNTIYF. CDR3 DNA: TGTGCCAGCAGCCCGACAGGGAGGAACACCATATATTTT.

The chain uses TRBV2 and TRBJ2-1; tentatively, D is TRBD1 (5 bases). V was trimmed by 2 bases and J by 7 bases, leaving 21 bases between them. Germline lookup yields CDR1 SNHLY and CDR2 FYNNEI. The CDR3 has 17 residues. Here the CDR3 reads CASSELGLGQKGNEQFF. CDR3 nucleotides: TGTGCCAGCAGTGAACTCGGTTTAGGACAAAAGGGTAATGAGCAGTTCTTC.

The chain links TRBV6-1 to TRBJ2-7; no definite D call. The CDR3 has 14 amino acids. Germline V gene data show CDR1 as MNHNS and CDR2 as SASEGT. V lost 2 bases and J 2 bases, leaving 10 bases between the germline ends. The chain's CDR3 is CASSEWAWTYEQYF. For the CDR3, the DNA is TGTGCCAGCAGTGAATGGGCTTGGACCTACGAGCAGTACTTC.